Below are 17 T cell receptor beta chains sequenced from a single sample in a study of a mutant IDH1 vaccine in newly diagnosed glioma. The protocol was immunoSEQ multiplex PCR, while the TCRdb copy is restricted to in-frame clones and leaves out a portion. In the table there are tens of thousands of clones, roughly four fifths of which are singletons. Time point of the sample: week 23, last vaccination. Alongside topical imiquimod, each dose of vaccine comprised 300 ug of mutant IDH1 20-mer peptide. These TCRs' antigens remain unknown. Sequenced material: PBMCs, taken from a glioma patient whose treatment included an IDH1 peptide vaccine. The receptor set was obtained from a man aged 40-49 years with glioma.

The chain has TRBV19 and TRBJ1-6; the D is unclear. The CDR3 consists of 13 residues. Trimming removed 3 bases at V and 9 bases at J, with 9 bases between. Germline CDR1 LNHDA, CDR2 SQIVND (reference sequence). CDR3 sequence reads: CASSIIEGSPLHF. In DNA form, the CDR3 reads TGTGCCAGTAGTATTATTGAGGGTTCACCCCTCCACTTT.

This chain uses TRBV6-5 with TRBJ1-2; D gene uncertain. This CDR3 spans 13 amino acids. V dropped 0 bases and J dropped 5 bases, with 7 bases sitting between them. Germline V gene sequence: CDR1 MNHEY, CDR2 SVGAGI. The CDR3: CASSYSMDYGYTF. The CDR3 DNA sequence: TGTGCCAGCAGTTACTCAATGGATTATGGCTACACCTTC.

The V gene is TRBV4-1, the J gene TRBJ1-5; TRBD1 matches at 9 bases. Per the germline V gene, CDR1 is MGHRA and CDR2 is YSYEKL. CDR3 length equals 17 residues. The V segment lost 3 bases and the J segment 3 bases; nucleotides outside the gene matches: 9. CDR3 region: CASSQGGQGRNNQPQHF. The CDR3 DNA reads TGCGCCAGCAGCCAGGGGGGACAGGGCCGTAACAATCAGCCCCAGCATTTT.

The chain uses TRBV7-9 and TRBJ2-1; 7 positions match TRBD2. CDR1 SEHNR and CDR2 FQNEAQ come from the germline V gene (reference sequence). This CDR3 contains 17 residues. J was trimmed by 9 bases and V by 1 base; bases with no gene match: 15. The CDR3 nucleotides are TGTGCCAGCAGCTTAGAGCGACTAGCTTCCAACCCGTCTGAGCAGTTCTTC. Its protein is CASSLERLASNPSEQFF.

The V call is TRBV5-1, the J call TRBJ2-7, with 9 bases identical to TRBD1. Germline values: CDR1 SGHRS, CDR2 YFSETQ. With 0 bases clipped from V and 2 bases from J, the junction kept 3 bases outside the gene matches. The CDR3 runs to 15 residues. Here the CDR3 reads CASSLAGQGTYEQYF. The CDR3 nucleotides are TGCGCCAGCAGCTTGGCCGGACAGGGGACCTACGAGCAGTACTTC.

V is TRBV7-8 and J is TRBJ2-3, with 12 nucleotides matching TRBD2. Germline V CDR1 and CDR2: SGHVS, FQNEAQ. The CDR3 contains 16 residues. Unmatched junction bases numbered 2, after V lost 4 bases and J lost 0 bases. The CDR3 region is CASSSGTSGSTDTQYF. The CDR3 nucleotides are TGTGCCAGCAGCTCAGGGACTAGCGGGAGCACAGATACGCAGTATTTT.

J is TRBJ1-2 and V is TRBV6-5; D uncertain. The V end was cut by 4 bases, the J end by 4 bases, with 13 bases between. Germline V gives CDR1 MNHEY, CDR2 SVGAGI. There are 14 residues in the CDR3. The CDR3 sequence is CASSLSRLGYGYTF. The CDR3 nucleotides read TGTGCCAGCAGTTTGAGCCGTTTGGGCTATGGCTACACCTTC.

The count of this clone is one. J is TRBJ2-7 and V is TRBV5-8; D gene unclear. Germline values: CDR1 SGHTS, CDR2 YDEGEE. The V gene lost 4 bases and the J gene lost 4 bases, with 6 bases spanning the gap. The CDR3 is 11 residues long. In DNA, the CDR3 is TGTGCCAGCAGCCCGGGTTACGAGCAGTACTTC. Translated, it gives CASSPGYEQYF.

V gene TRBV7-2 combines with J gene TRBJ1-1; D remains ambiguous. Germline-derived CDR1 and CDR2 are SGHTA and FQGNSA. V was cut by 2 bases and J by 2 bases, with 9 bases left in between. The CDR3 is made up of 14 amino acids. The CDR3 sequence is CASSLRFGNTEAFF. Here the CDR3 DNA reads TGTGCCAGCAGCTTAAGATTCGGTAACACTGAAGCTTTCTTT.

This clone was seen only once. The chain links TRBV10-3 to TRBJ2-1; D gene ambiguous. V was cut by 4 bases and J by 5 bases, with 3 bases left in between. Germline CDR1 reads ENHRY; CDR2 reads SYGVKD. The CDR3 runs 11 residues. The CDR3 here is CAISGDNEQFF. The CDR3 bases are TGTGCCATCAGTGGCGACAATGAGCAGTTCTTC.

The rearrangement joins TRBV29-1 to TRBJ1-3, with D perhaps TRBD1 (5 bases). In germline, CDR1 is SQVTM, CDR2 ANQGSEA. The CDR3 is 16 residues long. V was clipped by 4 bases and J by 0 bases, with 16 bases between them. CDR3 sequence (DNA): TGCAGCGTTGCAAAAACGGGACGGGGCTCTGGAAACACCATATATTTT. This translates into CSVAKTGRGSGNTIYF.

The rearrangement links TRBV7-6 to TRBJ1-4; the match to TRBD1 covers 7 bases. The CDR3 totals 15 residues. The germline V gene has CDR1 SGHVS and CDR2 FNYEAQ. With V trimmed by 5 bases and J by 8 bases, 11 bases remained unmatched. The chain's CDR3 is CASSLRQGIGEKLFF. The CDR3 region has the DNA TGTGCCAGCAGCCTAAGACAGGGTATTGGGGAAAAACTGTTTTTT. Drawing the rest from reference TRBV7-6 and TRBJ1-4, the complete variable domain is GAGVSQSPRYKVTKRGQDVALRCDPISGHVSLYWYRQALGQGPEFLTYFNYEAQQDKSGLPNDRFSAERPEGSISTLTIQRTEQRDSAMYRCASSLRQGIGEKLFFGSGTQLSVL.

This chain connects TRBV7-9 to TRBJ2-6, with D possibly being TRBD1 or TRBD2 (5 bases each). Germline V lookup: CDR1 SEHNR, CDR2 FQNEAQ (reference sequence). Deletions cut 1 base from V and 1 base from J, with 14 bases between. The CDR3 covers 18 residues. For the CDR3, the DNA is TGTGCCAGCAGCTTAGGAAGGGGAGTCAATTCTGGGGCCAACGTCCTGACTTTC. Amino acid sequence: CASSLGRGVNSGANVLTF.

V and J are TRBV9 and TRBJ1-2; D is unresolved. Trimming shortened V by 1 base and J by 3 bases, and 22 bases separated the two germline ends. The CDR3 loop spans 18 amino acids. CDR1 is SGDLS and CDR2 is YYNGEE in the germline V gene. The CDR3 here is CASSVSQIRRRNDYGYTF. The CDR3 DNA reads TGTGCCAGCAGCGTATCCCAAATTAGAAGGCGGAATGACTATGGCTACACCTTC.

The rearrangement joins TRBV27 to TRBJ2-1; D is unclear. Germline CDR1 reads MNHEY; CDR2 reads SMNVEV (reference sequence). Trimming took 5 bases from V and 6 from J, leaving 14 bases between them. The CDR3 covers 14 residues. CDR3 protein: CASSPLSRANEQFF. The CDR3 DNA sequence: TGTGCCAGCAGTCCCCTTAGTAGGGCCAATGAGCAGTTCTTC.

The chain employs TRBV9 and TRBJ2-1; 15 bases map to TRBD2. The germline CDR1 and CDR2 sequences are SGDLS and YYNGEE. The CDR3 consists of 14 residues. V shed 4 bases, J shed 14 bases, and the junction held 7 bases outside the gene matches. In DNA form, the CDR3 reads TGTGCCAGCAGCCCTCGGACTAGCGGGGGGGCTAAGTTCTTC. Translating gives CASSPRTSGGAKFF.

The genes are TRBV5-6 and TRBJ2-3, with a possible D match to TRBD1 (5 bases). The CDR3 consists of 15 residues. V was clipped by 4 bases and J by 0 bases, with 12 bases between them. Germline V gene lookup returns CDR1 SGHDT and CDR2 YYEEEE. The CDR3: CASSRTDTSTDTQYF. The CDR3 DNA reads TGTGCCAGCAGCAGGACGGACACTAGCACAGATACGCAGTATTTT.